Shown below are 13 T cell receptor beta chains from a single sample sequenced in a study of cytomegalovirus exposure and HLA in healthy donors (dated by TCRdb to about 2017). Preparation of the library involved the immunoSEQ multiplex PCR assay. For the multiplex PCR, a mixture combining 60 forward primers for TCR Vbeta segments and 13 reverse primers for TCR Jbeta segments was used. This immuneACCESS table, as held by TCRdb, lists in-frame sequences with V and J called but not all clones. Of the missing ones, under half trace to an unresolved V gene in checked studies; the others have no known cause. The sample includes about 190,000 clones, with about 80% observed a single time. The ten largest clonotypes hold 0.85% to 1.4% of the sample. The sample consisted of PBMCs. Receptor source: a woman in her forties in good health and CMV-seronegative.

The V and J genes are TRBV19 and TRBJ1-4; D possibly corresponds to TRBD1 (6 bases). V dropped 4 bases and J dropped 7 bases, with 16 bases sitting between them. Germline CDR1 and CDR2: LNHDA and SQIVND (reference sequence). This CDR3 spans 15 amino acids. CDR3 protein: CASSTQTGSAEKLFF. The CDR3 nucleotides read TGTGCCAGTAGTACACAAACAGGGTCGGCTGAAAAACTGTTTTTT. Full variable domain (remainder filled in from reference TRBV19 and TRBJ1-4): DGGITQSPKYLFRKEGQNVTLSCEQNLNHDAMYWYRQDPGQGLRLIYYSQIVNDFQKGDIAEGYSVSREKKESFPLTVTSAQKNPTAFYLCASSTQTGSAEKLFFGSGTQLSVL.

This clone was counted only a few times. The chain combines TRBV15 with TRBJ1-1, with D tentatively TRBD1 (5 bases). The CDR3 is 14 residues long. Germline V lookup: CDR1 LNHNV, CDR2 YYDKDF (reference sequence). Deletions cut 0 bases from V and 0 bases from J, with 5 bases between. CDR3 amino acids: CATSRDRVNTEAFF. The CDR3 DNA is TGTGCCACCAGCAGAGACAGGGTGAACACTGAAGCTTTCTTT.

This clone was found once. J is TRBJ1-3 and V is TRBV7-3; 7 bases agree with TRBD1. Germline V gene lookup returns CDR1 SGHTA and CDR2 FQGTGA. Losses at the gene ends were 5 bases for V and 4 bases for J; bases not matched to a gene: 2. The CDR3 loop spans 13 amino acids. The CDR3 DNA reads as TGTGCCAGCAGCCAGGGACAGGGAAACACCATATATTTT. As protein: CASSQGQGNTIYF. The full variable domain, with the rest looked up from reference TRBV7-3 and TRBJ1-3, is GAGVSQTPSNKVTEKGKYVELRCDPISGHTALYWYRQSLGQGPEFLIYFQGTGAADDSGLPNDRFFAVRPEGSVSTLKIQRTERGDSAVYLCASSQGQGNTIYFGEGSWLTVV.

Only one count was recorded for this clone. The genes are TRBV6-1 and TRBJ1-5; the D gene is possibly TRBD1 (6 bases). CDR1 is MNHNS, CDR2 SASEGT, per germline. The V end was cut by 2 bases, the J end by 6 bases, with 8 bases between. The length of the CDR3 is 13 residues. CDR3 region: CASSELRGQPQHF. CDR3 DNA: TGTGCCAGCAGTGAACTCAGGGGTCAGCCCCAGCATTTT.

The rearrangement links TRBV30 to TRBJ1-3, with D uncertain. The CDR3 is 13 amino acids. Per germline, CDR1 GTSNPN and CDR2 SVGIG (reference sequence). V was shortened by 3 bases and J by 4 bases, with 10 bases between the two germline ends. DNA of the CDR3: TGTGCCTGGAGGCCGAGATGGGGAAACACCATATATTTT. Amino acid sequence: CAWRPRWGNTIYF.

This clone was seen just once. The CDR3 sequence: CASSEDRGQETQYF. DNA for the CDR3: TGTGCCAGTAGTGAGGACAGGGGGCAAGAGACCCAGTACTTC. J is TRBJ2-5 and V is TRBV19; TRBD1 agrees at 10 bases. Germline lookup yields CDR1 LNHDA and CDR2 SQIVND (reference sequence). The CDR3 runs 14 residues. J lost 2 bases, V lost 5 bases, and 2 bases had no gene match.

As concerns this clone: The junction does not match germline at one end; this may be a read error. The chain is built from TRBV10-3 and TRBJ2-3; TRBD2 is a possible D gene (7 bases). Per germline, CDR1 ENHRY and CDR2 SYGVKD. CDR3 size: 15 residues. Written as DNA, the CDR3 is TGTGCCATCAGCAGCGGGACCGGGGCGACAGGTACGCAGTATTTT. This gives the protein CAISSGTGATGTQYF.

The chain uses TRBV5-1 and TRBJ1-3; D ambiguous. With 0 bases removed from V and 4 bases from J, the gap between germline ends came to 14 bases. This CDR3 has 16 residues. Germline V gene lookup returns CDR1 SGHRS and CDR2 YFSETQ. CDR3 region: CASSLESAATGNTIYF. In nucleotides, the CDR3 is TGCGCCAGCAGCTTGGAGTCAGCAGCGACGGGAAACACCATATATTTT.

The gene calls are TRBV6-1 and TRBJ2-1; maybe TRBD2 (5 bases). The germline V and J ends were trimmed by 8 bases and 4 bases, with 18 bases remaining between them. Germline loops: CDR1 MNHNS, CDR2 SASEGT. The CDR3 covers 15 residues. The CDR3 nucleotides read TGTGCCAGCCTAAAGCCTGGCGGGCTATACAATGAGCAGTTCTTC. The encoded protein is CASLKPGGLYNEQFF.

This clone appeared a single time. The chain links TRBV19 to TRBJ1-6, with 7 bases aligning to TRBD1. V lost 7 bases, J lost 6 bases, and 9 bases stayed unmatched. Per the germline V gene, CDR1 is LNHDA and CDR2 is SQIVND (reference sequence). The CDR3 sequence is 15 residues long. The CDR3 spells CASKQGQTLNSPLHF. CDR3 bases: TGTGCCAGTAAACAGGGACAGACGCTTAATTCACCCCTCCACTTT.

In its sample, this clone was seen a few times. The V gene is TRBV6-1, the J gene TRBJ2-5, with TRBD1 identical over 7 bases. V shed 2 bases, J shed 5 bases, and the junction held 8 bases outside the gene matches. Germline V gene lookup returns CDR1 MNHNS and CDR2 SASEGT. CDR3 size: 15 residues. CDR3 sequence: CASSERPQGMETQYF. In DNA, the CDR3 is TGTGCCAGCAGTGAAAGGCCACAGGGGATGGAGACCCAGTACTTC.

This chain joins TRBV7-3 and TRBJ1-2; D uncertain. Trimming took off 2 bases at V and 6 bases at J, with 16 bases between the two ends. This CDR3 has 15 amino acids. CDR1 is SGHTA, CDR2 FQGTGA, per germline. CDR3 loop: CASSLGIGRSDGYTF. CDR3 DNA sequence: TGTGCCAGCAGCTTAGGCATCGGAAGGAGCGATGGCTACACCTTC.

CDR3 sequence (DNA): TGTGCCGTTGCACAGGGACAAAACTATGGCTACACCTTC. It encodes CAVAQGQNYGYTF. J is TRBJ1-2 and V is TRBV19, with D possibly being TRBD1 (6 bases). The CDR3 loop spans 13 amino acids. The germline V and J ends were trimmed by 11 bases and 2 bases, with 15 bases remaining between them. The germline V gene has CDR1 LNHDA and CDR2 SQIVND (reference sequence).